The clone carrying this T cell receptor (beta chain) was recorded a few times. Its target is unknown. The protocol was immunoSEQ multiplex PCR, while the TCRdb copy is restricted to in-frame clones and leaves out a portion. This sample has more than 95,000 clones, with 90% found just once. This sample is part of a study of T cell responses to AZD1222 COVID-19 vaccine. The CDR3 spans 15 residues. Germline V gene sequence: CDR1 WNHNN, CDR2 SYGVQD (reference sequence). The germline V and J ends were trimmed by 2 bases and 5 bases, with 15 bases remaining between them. Study outcomes and limitations: Nearly half of spike-specific TCRs reportedly target unmutated variant regions. The donor group comprised mostly white British people and more females; the analysis possibly underestimated clonal diversity. The CD4 TCRs associated with vaccination extended across spike and predominated at 160-218 and 743-854.

The sequencing used peripheral blood, collected on day 0 of MenACWY control vaccination. This TCR was sampled from an adult in good health. The rearrangement links TRBV10-1 to TRBJ2-5; unclear D gene. The CDR3 region is CASSERRGVGETQYF. The CDR3 DNA sequence: TGCGCCAGCAGTGAGAGGCGTGGGGTAGGGGAGACCCAGTACTTC.